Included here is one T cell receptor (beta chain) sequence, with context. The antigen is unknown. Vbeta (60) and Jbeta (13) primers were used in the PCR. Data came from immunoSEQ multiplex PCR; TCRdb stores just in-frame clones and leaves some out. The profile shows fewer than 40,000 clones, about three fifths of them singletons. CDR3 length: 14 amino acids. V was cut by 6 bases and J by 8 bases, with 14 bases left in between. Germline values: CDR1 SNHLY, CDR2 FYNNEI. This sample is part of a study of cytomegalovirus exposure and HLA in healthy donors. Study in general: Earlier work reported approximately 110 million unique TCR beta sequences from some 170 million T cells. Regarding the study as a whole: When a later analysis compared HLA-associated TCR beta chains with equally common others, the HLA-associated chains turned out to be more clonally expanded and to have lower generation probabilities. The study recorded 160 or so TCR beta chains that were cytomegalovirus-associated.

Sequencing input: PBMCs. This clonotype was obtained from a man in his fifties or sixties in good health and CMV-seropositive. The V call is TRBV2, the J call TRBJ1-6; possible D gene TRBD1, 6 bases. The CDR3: CASRGTPPDSPLHF. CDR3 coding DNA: TGTGCCAGCAGGGGGACACCGCCGGATTCACCCCTCCACTTT.